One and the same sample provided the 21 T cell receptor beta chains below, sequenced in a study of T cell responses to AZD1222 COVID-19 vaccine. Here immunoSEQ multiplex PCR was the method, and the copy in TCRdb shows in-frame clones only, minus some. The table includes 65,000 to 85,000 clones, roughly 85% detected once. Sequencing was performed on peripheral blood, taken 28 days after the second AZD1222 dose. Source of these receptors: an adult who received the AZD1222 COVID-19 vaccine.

This CDR3 reads CSASERWPSTDTQYF. In DNA, the CDR3 is TGCAGTGCTAGTGAGAGGTGGCCTAGCACAGATACGCAGTATTTT. J is TRBJ2-3 and V is TRBV20-1; D is undetermined. From germline, CDR1 is DFQATT and CDR2 SNEGSKA (reference sequence). The germline V and J ends were trimmed by 3 bases and 0 bases, with 13 bases remaining between them. CDR3 size: 15 residues.

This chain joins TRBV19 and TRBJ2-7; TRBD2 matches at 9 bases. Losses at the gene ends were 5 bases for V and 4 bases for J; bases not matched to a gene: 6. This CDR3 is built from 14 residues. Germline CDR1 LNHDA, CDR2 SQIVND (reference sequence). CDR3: CASSGGGGVYEQYF. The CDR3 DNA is TGTGCCAGTAGTGGCGGCGGGGGGGTTTACGAGCAGTACTTC. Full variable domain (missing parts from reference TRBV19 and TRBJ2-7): DGGITQSPKYLFRKEGQNVTLSCEQNLNHDAMYWYRQDPGQGLRLIYYSQIVNDFQKGDIAEGYSVSREKKESFPLTVTSAQKNPTAFYLCASSGGGGVYEQYFGPGTRLTVT.

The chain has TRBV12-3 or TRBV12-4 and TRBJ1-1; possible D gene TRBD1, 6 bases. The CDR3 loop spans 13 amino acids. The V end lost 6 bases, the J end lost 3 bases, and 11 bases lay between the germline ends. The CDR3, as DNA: TGTGCCAGCAGGTTTACAGGGCACACTGAAGCTTTCTTT. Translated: CASRFTGHTEAFF.

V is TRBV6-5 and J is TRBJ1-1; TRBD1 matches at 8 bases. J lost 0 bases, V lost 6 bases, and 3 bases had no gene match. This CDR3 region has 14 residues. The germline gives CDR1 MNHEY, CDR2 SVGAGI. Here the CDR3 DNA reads TGTGCCAGCAGCCACAGGGGGTTGAACACTGAAGCTTTCTTT. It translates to CASSHRGLNTEAFF.

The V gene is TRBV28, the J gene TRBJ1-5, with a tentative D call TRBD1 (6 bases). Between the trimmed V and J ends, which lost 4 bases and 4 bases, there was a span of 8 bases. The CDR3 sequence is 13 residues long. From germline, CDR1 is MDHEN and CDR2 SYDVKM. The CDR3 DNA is TGTGCCAGCAGTTACGGACAGAATCAGCCCCAGCATTTT. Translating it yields CASSYGQNQPQHF.

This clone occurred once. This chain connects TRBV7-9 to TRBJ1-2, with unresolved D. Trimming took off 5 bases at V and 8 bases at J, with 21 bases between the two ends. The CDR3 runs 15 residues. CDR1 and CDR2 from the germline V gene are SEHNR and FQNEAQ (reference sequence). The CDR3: CASSLLGSEVGGYTF. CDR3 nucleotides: TGTGCCAGCAGCCTACTTGGCTCAGAAGTGGGGGGCTACACCTTC.

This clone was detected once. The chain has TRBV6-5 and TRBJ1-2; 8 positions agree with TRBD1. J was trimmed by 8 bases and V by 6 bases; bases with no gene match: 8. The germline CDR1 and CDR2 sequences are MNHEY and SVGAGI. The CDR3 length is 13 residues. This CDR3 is CASRGTGFSGYTF. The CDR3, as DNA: TGTGCCAGCAGGGGGACAGGTTTTAGCGGCTACACCTTC.

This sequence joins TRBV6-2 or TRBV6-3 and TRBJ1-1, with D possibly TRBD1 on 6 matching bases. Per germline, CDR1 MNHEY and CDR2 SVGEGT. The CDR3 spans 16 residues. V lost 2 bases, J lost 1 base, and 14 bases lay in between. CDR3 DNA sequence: TGTGCCAGCAGTTACCCCGTACAGGGATGGAACACTGAAGCTTTCTTT. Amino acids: CASSYPVQGWNTEAFF.

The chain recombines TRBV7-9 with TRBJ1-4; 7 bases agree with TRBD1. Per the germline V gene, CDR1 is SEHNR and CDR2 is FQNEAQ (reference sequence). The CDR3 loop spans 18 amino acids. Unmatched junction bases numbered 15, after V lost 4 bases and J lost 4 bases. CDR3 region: CASSSSSGTASFNEKLFF. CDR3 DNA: TGTGCCAGCAGCTCCTCCTCCGGGACAGCTTCTTTTAATGAAAAACTGTTTTTT.

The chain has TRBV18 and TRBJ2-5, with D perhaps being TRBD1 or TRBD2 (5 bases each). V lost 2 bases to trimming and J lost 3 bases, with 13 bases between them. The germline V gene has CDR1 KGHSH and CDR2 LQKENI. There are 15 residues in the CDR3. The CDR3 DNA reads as TGTGCCAGCTCACCAATGGGGACCAAGAAAGAGACCCAGTACTTC. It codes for CASSPMGTKKETQYF.

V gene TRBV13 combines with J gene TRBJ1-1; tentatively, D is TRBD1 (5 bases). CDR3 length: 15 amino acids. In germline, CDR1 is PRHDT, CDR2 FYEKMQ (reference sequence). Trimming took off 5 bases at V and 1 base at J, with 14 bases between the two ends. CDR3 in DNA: TGTGCCAGCAGCCCGGAAACAGGTTCGAACACTGAAGCTTTCTTT. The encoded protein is CASSPETGSNTEAFF.

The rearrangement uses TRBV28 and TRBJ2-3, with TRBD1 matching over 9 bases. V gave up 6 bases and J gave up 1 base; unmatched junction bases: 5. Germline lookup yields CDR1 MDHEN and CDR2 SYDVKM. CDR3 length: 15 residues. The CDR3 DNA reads TGTGCCAGCAGCAATACAGGGGGCGGCACAGATACGCAGTATTTT. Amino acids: CASSNTGGGTDTQYF.

The CDR3 DNA sequence: TGTGCCAGCAGTTTCCTAGCCGGTGAGCAGTTCTTC. Translating it yields CASSFLAGEQFF. The chain uses TRBV27 and TRBJ2-1; perhaps TRBD2 as D (5 bases). Trimming stripped 3 bases from V and 9 bases from J, with 9 bases between. Per the germline V gene, CDR1 is MNHEY and CDR2 is SMNVEV (reference sequence). There are 12 residues in the CDR3.

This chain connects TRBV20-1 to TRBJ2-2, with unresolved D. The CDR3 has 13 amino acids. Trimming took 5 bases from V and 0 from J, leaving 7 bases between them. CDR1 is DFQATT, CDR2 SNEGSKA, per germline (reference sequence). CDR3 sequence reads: CSAGAANTGELFF. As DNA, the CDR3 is TGCAGTGCTGGTGCAGCGAACACCGGGGAGCTGTTTTTT.

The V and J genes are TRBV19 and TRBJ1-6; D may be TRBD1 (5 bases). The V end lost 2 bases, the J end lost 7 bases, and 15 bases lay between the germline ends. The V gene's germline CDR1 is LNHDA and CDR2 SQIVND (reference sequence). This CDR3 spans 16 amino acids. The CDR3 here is CASSISGTEKNSPLHF. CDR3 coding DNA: TGTGCCAGTAGTATATCCGGGACTGAAAAGAATTCACCCCTCCACTTT.

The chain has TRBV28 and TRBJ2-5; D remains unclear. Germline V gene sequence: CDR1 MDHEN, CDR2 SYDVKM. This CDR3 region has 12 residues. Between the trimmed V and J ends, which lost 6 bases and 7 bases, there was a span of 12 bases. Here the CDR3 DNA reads TGTGCCAGCAGCTATTCGCTACGGACCCAGTACTTC. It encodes CASSYSLRTQYF.

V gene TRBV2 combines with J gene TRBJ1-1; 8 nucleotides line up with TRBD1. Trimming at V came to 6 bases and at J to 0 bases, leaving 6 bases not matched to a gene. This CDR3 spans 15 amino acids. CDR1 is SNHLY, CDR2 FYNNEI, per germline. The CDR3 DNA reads TGTGCCAGCAGAAGGGGACAGGCAATGAACACTGAAGCTTTCTTT. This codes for CASRRGQAMNTEAFF.

The CDR3 loop is CSVSSRIAQETQYF. The CDR3 DNA reads TGCAGCGTTTCATCGAGGATCGCCCAAGAGACCCAGTACTTC. The chain has TRBV29-1 and TRBJ2-5; D unresolved. The length of the CDR3 is 14 residues. Deletions cut 5 bases from V and 1 base from J, with 14 bases between. The germline CDR1 and CDR2 sequences are SQVTM and ANQGSEA.

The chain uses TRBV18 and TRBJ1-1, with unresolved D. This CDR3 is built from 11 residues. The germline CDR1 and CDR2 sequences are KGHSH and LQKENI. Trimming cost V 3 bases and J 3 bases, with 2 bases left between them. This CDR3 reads CASSPDTEAFF. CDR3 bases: TGTGCCAGCTCACCTGACACTGAAGCTTTCTTT.

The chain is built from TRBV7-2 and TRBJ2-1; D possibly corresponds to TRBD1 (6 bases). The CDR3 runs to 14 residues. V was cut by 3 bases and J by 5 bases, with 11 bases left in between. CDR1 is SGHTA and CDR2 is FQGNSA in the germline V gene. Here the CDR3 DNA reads TGTGCCAGCAGCTTCATGGCAGGGGACAATGAGCAGTTCTTC. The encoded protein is CASSFMAGDNEQFF.

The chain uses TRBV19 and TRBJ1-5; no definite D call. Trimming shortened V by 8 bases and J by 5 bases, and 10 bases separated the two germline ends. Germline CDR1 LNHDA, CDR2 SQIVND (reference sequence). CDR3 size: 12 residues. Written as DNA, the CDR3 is TGTGCCAGTCGGAGGGAGGATCAGCCCCAGCATTTT. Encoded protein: CASRREDQPQHF.